Listed below are T cell receptor beta chains from one sample, sequenced in a study of PD-1 blockade in classical Hodgkin lymphoma. Only in-frame clones appear in the TCRdb table, and some are missing; sequencing was by immunoSEQ multiplex PCR. The sample shows more than 140,000 clones, about 81% of them seen only once. Sequenced here: peripheral blood mononuclear cells (PBMCs), sampled before the second cycle of nivolumab. These receptors were collected from a human donor with classical Hodgkin lymphoma. The CDR3 runs from the conserved cysteine through the conserved F or W. D genes are given only for firm matches. The size field is filled for only some rows; it gives once, few, many or a size class.

.	TRBV27	TRBJ2-7	.	CASSALGTSYEQYF	TGTGCCAGCAGTGCCCTCGGGACCTCCTACGAGCAGTACTTC
.	TRBV10-3	TRBJ2-3	TRBD2	CAISEPPLAGATDTQYF	TGTGCCATCAGTGAGCCCCCACTAGCGGGAGCGACAGATACGCAGTATTTT
.	TRBV28	TRBJ2-2	.	CASSARDRDTGELFF	TGTGCCAGCAGTGCCCGGGACCGAGACACCGGGGAGCTGTTTTTT
once	TRBV6-5	TRBJ2-1	TRBD2	CASRASGYSYNEQFF	TGTGCCAGCAGGGCTAGCGGTTACTCCTACAATGAGCAGTTCTTC
.	TRBV4-1	TRBJ1-3	.	CASSQERTEFGNTIYF	TGCGCCAGCAGCCAAGAAAGGACAGAGTTTGGAAACACCATATATTTT
.	TRBV7-2	TRBJ1-2	TRBD1	CASKQGVGENYGYTF	TGTGCCAGCAAACAGGGGGTAGGGGAAAACTATGGCTACACCTTC
.	TRBV5-6	TRBJ1-1	.	CASTLGGQMNTEAFF	TGTGCCAGCACCTTAGGGGGGCAGATGAACACTGAAGCTTTCTTT
.	TRBV28	TRBJ1-2	.	CASSPRWGSYGYTF	TGTGCCAGCAGTCCCCGCTGGGGTAGCTATGGCTACACCTTC
once	TRBV28	TRBJ1-1	TRBD1	CASTQGAGDTEAFF	TGTGCCAGCACCCAGGGGGCTGGGGACACTGAAGCTTTCTTT
.	TRBV19	TRBJ1-5	.	CASSIVQGWGQPQHF	TGTGCCAGTAGTATAGTCCAGGGTTGGGGTCAGCCCCAGCATTTT